The present T cell receptor beta chain was sequenced within a study of cytomegalovirus exposure and HLA in healthy donors. The study ran its PCR with 60 Vbeta and 13 Jbeta primers. Measured with immunoSEQ multiplex PCR; TCRdb has only the in-frame clones, and not every one. The data contain about 190,000 clones, more than 70% of them singletons. The CDR3 has 14 amino acids. The germline V gene has CDR1 LNHNV and CDR2 YYDKDF (reference sequence). Trimming left V 3 bases short and J 4 bases short, with 12 bases between. The chain employs TRBV15 and TRBJ2-5; D might be TRBD2 (7 bases). The sample consisted of PBMCs. The receptor comes from a woman aged 40 to 49 in good health and CMV-seronegative. The CDR3 sequence: CATSRRGGAETQYF. CDR3 bases: TGTGCCACCAGCAGGAGAGGGGGGGCAGAGACCCAGTACTTC.